This T cell receptor (beta chain) was captured in a study of blood T cell repertoires in COVID-19. Overall study context: T cells, B-cell-depleted T cells, or PBMCs provided the cDNA or gDNA that served as material.

Germline V gene data show CDR1 as SGHTA and CDR2 as FQGNSA. Trimming took 6 bases from V and 2 from J; bases not matched to a gene: 10. The CDR3 loop spans 15 amino acids. Profiled with immunoSEQ multiplex PCR; TCRdb holds only in-frame clones, not every one. The sample contains 250,000 to 300,000 clones, 85% of which appear only once. V and J are TRBV7-2 and TRBJ2-7, with 7 bases aligning to TRBD2. The clonotype comes from a man aged 50 to 59 with active or convalescent COVID-19. The sequenced material came from peripheral blood. The CDR3 DNA reads as TGTGCCAGCAGTGCGACCGCTAGCGGCCCCTACGAGCAGTACTTC. It encodes CASSATASGPYEQYF. The full variable domain, its missing parts supplied by reference TRBV7-2 and TRBJ2-7, is GAGVSQSPSNKVTEKGKDVELRCDPISGHTALYWYRQSLGQGLEFLIYFQGNSAPDKSGLPSDRFSAERTGGSVSTLTIQRTQQEDSAVYLCASSATASGPYEQYFGPGTRLTVT.